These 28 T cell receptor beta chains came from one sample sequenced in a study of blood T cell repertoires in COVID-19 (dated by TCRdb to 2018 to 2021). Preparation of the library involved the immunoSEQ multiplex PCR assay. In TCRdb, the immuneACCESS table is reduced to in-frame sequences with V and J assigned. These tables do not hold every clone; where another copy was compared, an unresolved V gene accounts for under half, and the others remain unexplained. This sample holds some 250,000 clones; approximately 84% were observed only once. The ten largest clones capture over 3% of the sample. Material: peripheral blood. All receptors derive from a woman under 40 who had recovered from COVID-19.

In nucleotides, the CDR3 is TGCAGCGTTGTTTTAGCGGGGGGCCAAGAGACCCAGTACTTC. Protein product: CSVVLAGGQETQYF. The rearrangement uses TRBV29-1 and TRBJ2-5, with TRBD2 matching 10 bases. Germline V gene lookup returns CDR1 SQVTM and CDR2 ANQGSEA. With V trimmed by 4 bases and J by 1 base, 3 bases remained unmatched. The CDR3 loop spans 14 amino acids. Complete variable domain (other parts from reference TRBV29-1 and TRBJ2-5): SAVISQKPSRDICQRGTSLTIQCQVDSQVTMMFWYRQQPGQSLTLIATANQGSEATYESGFVIDKFPISRPNLTFSTLTVSNMSPEDSSIYLCSVVLAGGQETQYFGPGTRLLVL.

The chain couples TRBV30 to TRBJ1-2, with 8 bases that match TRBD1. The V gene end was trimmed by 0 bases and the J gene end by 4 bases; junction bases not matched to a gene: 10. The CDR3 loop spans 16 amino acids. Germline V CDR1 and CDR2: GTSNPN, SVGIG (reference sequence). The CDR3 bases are TGTGCCTGGAGTGTCAAACTCGACAGGGGCTCCTATGGCTACACCTTC. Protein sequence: CAWSVKLDRGSYGYTF.

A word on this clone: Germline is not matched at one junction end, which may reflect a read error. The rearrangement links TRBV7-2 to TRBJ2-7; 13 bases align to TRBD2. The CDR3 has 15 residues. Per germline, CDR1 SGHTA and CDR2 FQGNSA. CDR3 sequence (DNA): TGTGCCAGTACTAGCGGGGGGGCAATCTCCCACGAGCAGTACTTC. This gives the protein CASTSGGAISHEQYF.

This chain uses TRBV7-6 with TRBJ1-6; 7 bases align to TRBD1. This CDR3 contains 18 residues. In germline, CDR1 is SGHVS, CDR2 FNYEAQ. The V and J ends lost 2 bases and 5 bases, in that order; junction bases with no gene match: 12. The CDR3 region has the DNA TGTGCCAGCAGCTTATTGGGAGGCGGGACAGATGATAATTCACCCCTCCACTTT. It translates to CASSLLGGGTDDNSPLHF.

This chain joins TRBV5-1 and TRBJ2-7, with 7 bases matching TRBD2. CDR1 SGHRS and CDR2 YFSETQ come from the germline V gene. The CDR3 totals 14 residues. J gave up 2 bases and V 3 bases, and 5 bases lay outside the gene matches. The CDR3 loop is CASSSPGGAYEQYF. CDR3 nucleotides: TGCGCCAGCAGCTCCCCTGGGGGGGCCTACGAGCAGTACTTC.

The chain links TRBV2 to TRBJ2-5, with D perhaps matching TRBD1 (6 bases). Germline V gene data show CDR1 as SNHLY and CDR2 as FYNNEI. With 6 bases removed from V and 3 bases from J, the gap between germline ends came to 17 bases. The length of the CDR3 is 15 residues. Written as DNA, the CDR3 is TGTGCCAGCAGGAGGGGGTTTGGCAGGGAAGAGACCCAGTACTTC. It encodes CASRRGFGREETQYF.

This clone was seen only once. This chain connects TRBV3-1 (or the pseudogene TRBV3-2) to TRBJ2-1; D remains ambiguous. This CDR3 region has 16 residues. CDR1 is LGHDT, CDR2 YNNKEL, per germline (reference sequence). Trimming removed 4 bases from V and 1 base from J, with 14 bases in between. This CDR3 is CASSPVPTASYNEQFF. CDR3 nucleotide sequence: TGTGCCAGCAGCCCGGTCCCAACAGCTTCCTACAATGAGCAGTTCTTC.

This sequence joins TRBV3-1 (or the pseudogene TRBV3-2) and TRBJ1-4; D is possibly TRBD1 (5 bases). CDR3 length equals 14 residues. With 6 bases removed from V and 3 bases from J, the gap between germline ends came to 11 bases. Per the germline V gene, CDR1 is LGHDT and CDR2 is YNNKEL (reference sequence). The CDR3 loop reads CASRLQAPNEKLFF. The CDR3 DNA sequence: TGTGCCAGCAGACTACAGGCCCCTAATGAAAAACTGTTTTTT.

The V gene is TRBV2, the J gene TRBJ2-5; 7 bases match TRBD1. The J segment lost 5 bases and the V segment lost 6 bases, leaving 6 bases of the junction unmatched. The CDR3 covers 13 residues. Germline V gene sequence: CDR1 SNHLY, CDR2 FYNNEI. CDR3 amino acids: CASSRDREETQYF. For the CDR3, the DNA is TGTGCCAGCAGCAGAGACAGGGAGGAGACCCAGTACTTC.

The CDR3 loop reads CASSQGDSGSPLHF. In DNA, the CDR3 is TGTGCCAGCTCACAGGGAGACTCTGGCTCACCCCTCCACTTT. The rearrangement joins TRBV18 to TRBJ1-6; D gene uncertain. The CDR3 is 14 amino acids. Germline V gives CDR1 KGHSH, CDR2 LQKENI. Trimming pared 4 bases from V and 10 bases from J, leaving 14 bases between. The variable domain in full, with the rest retrieved from reference TRBV18 and TRBJ1-6, is NAGVMQNPRHLVRRRGQEARLRCSPMKGHSHVYWYRQLPEEGLKFMVYLQKENIIDESGMPKERFSAEFPKEGPSILRIQQVVRGDSAAYFCASSQGDSGSPLHFGNGTRLTVT.

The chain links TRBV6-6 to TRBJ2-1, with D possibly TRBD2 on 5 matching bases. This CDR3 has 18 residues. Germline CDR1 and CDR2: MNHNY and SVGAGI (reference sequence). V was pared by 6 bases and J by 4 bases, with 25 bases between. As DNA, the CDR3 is TGTGCCAGCAGCCGAAACATCCGGGGAGTCCCACCTTACAATGAGCAGTTCTTC. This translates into CASSRNIRGVPPYNEQFF.

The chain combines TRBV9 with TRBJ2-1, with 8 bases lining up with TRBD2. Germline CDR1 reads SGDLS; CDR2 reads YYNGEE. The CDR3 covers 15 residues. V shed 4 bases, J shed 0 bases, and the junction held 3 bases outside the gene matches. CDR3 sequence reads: CASSRAGGSYNEQFF. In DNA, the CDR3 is TGTGCCAGCAGCCGGGCGGGGGGCTCCTACAATGAGCAGTTCTTC.

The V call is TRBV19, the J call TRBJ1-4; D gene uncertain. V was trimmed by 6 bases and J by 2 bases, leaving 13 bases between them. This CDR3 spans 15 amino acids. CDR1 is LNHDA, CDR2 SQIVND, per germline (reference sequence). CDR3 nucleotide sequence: TGTGCCAGTAGCACTCGGGGATTCACTAATGAAAAACTGTTTTTT. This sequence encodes CASSTRGFTNEKLFF.

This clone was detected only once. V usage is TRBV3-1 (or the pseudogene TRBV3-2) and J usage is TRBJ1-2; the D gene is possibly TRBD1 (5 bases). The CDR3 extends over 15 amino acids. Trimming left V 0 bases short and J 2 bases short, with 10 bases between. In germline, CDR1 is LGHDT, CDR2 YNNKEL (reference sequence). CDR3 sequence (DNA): TGTGCCAGCAGCCAAGATGGGGAGGGGAACTATGGCTACACCTTC. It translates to CASSQDGEGNYGYTF.

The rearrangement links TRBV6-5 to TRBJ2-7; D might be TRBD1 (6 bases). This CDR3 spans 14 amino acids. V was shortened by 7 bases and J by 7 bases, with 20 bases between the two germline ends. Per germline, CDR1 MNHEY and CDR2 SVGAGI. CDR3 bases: TGTGCCAGCACCGAAATGCCAGGGGCTCAAGAGCAGTACTTC. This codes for CASTEMPGAQEQYF.

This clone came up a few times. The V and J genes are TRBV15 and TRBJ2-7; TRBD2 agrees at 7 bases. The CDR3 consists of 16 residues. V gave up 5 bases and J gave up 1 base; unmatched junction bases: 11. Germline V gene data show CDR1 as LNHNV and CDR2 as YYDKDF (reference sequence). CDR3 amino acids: CATSPSGGGFSYEQYF. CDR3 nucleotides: TGTGCCACCAGCCCTTCTGGGGGAGGGTTTTCCTACGAGCAGTACTTC.

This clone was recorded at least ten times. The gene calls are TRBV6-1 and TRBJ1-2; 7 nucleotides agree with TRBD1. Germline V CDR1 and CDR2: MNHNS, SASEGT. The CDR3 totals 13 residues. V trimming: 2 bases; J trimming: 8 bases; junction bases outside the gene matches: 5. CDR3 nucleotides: TGTGCCAGCAGTGAAAGAGGGGGCTCAGGCTACACCTTC. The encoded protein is CASSERGGSGYTF.

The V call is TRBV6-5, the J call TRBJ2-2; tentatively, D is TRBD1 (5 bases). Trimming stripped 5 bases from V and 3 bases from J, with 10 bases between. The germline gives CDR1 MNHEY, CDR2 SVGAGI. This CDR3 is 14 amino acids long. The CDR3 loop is CASSPGIDTGELFF. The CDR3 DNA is TGTGCCAGCAGTCCAGGGATCGACACCGGGGAGCTGTTTTTT.

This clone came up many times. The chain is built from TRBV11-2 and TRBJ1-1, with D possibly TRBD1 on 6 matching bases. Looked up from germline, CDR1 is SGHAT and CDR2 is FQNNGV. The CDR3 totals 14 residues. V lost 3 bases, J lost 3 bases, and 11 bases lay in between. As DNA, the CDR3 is TGTGCCAGCAGCTTTTCAGGGGTTGACACTGAAGCTTTCTTT. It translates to CASSFSGVDTEAFF. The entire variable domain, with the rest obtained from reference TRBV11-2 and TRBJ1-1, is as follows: EAGVAQSPRYKIIEKRQSVAFWCNPISGHATLYWYQQILGQGPKLLIQFQNNGVVDDSQLPKDRFSAERLKGVDSTLKIQPAKLEDSAVYLCASSFSGVDTEAFFGQGTRLTVV.

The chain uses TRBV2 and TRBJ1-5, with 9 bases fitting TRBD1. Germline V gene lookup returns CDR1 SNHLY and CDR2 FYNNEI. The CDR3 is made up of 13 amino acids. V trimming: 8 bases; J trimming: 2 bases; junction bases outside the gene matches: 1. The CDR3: CASRTGGNQPQHF. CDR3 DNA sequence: TGTGCCAGCCGGACAGGGGGCAATCAGCCCCAGCATTTT.

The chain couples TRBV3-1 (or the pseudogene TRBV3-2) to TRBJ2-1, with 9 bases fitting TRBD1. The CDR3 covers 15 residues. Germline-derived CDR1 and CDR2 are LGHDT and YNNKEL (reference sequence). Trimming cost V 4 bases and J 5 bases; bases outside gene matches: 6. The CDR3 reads CASSPWDRANNEQFF. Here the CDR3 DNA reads TGTGCCAGCAGCCCCTGGGACAGGGCGAACAATGAGCAGTTCTTC.

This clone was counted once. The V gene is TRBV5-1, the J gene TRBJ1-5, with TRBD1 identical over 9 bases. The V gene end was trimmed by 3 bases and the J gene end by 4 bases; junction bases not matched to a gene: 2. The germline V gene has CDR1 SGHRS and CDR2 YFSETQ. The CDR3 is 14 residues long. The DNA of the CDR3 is TGCGCCAGCAGCTCGGGACAGGGAAATCAGCCCCAGCATTTT. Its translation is CASSSGQGNQPQHF.

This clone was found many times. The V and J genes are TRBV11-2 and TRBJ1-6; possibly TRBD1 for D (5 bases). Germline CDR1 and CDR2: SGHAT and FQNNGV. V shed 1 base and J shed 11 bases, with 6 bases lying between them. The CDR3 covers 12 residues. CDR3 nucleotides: TGTGCCAGCAGCTTAGTGGGGCCACCCCTCCACTTT. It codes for CASSLVGPPLHF. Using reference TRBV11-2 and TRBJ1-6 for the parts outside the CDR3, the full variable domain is EAGVAQSPRYKIIEKRQSVAFWCNPISGHATLYWYQQILGQGPKLLIQFQNNGVVDDSQLPKDRFSAERLKGVDSTLKIQPAKLEDSAVYLCASSLVGPPLHFGNGTRLTVT.

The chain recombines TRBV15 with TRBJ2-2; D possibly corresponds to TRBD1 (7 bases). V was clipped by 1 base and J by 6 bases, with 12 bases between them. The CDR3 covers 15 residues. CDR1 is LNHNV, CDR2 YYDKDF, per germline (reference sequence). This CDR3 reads CATSRGQGGPGELFF. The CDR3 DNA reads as TGTGCCACCAGCAGAGGACAGGGAGGTCCCGGGGAGCTGTTTTTT.

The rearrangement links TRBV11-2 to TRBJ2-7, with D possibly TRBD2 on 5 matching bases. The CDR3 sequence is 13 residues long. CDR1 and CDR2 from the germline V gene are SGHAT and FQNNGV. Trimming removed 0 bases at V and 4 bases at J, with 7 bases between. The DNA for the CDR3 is TGTGCCAGCAGCTTAGAACTAGTATACGAGCAGTACTTC. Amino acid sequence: CASSLELVYEQYF.

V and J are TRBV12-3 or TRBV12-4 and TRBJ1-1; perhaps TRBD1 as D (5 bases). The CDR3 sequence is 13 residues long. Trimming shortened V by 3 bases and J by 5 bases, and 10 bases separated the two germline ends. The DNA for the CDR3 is TGTGCCAGCAGTTTCTTCGGGGGGACTGAAGCTTTCTTT. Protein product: CASSFFGGTEAFF.

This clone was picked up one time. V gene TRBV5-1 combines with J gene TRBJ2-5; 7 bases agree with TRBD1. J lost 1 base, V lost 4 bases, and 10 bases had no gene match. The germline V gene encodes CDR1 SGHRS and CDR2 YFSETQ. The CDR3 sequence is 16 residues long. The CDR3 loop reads CASSLGGQAGQETQYF. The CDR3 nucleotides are TGCGCCAGCAGCCTTGGAGGACAGGCGGGCCAAGAGACCCAGTACTTC.

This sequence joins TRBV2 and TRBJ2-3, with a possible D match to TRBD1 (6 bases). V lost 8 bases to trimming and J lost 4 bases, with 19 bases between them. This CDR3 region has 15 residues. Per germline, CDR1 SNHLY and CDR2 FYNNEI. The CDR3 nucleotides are TGTGCCAGCCGCTCATACAGGGATTCGTCAGATACGCAGTATTTT. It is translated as CASRSYRDSSDTQYF.